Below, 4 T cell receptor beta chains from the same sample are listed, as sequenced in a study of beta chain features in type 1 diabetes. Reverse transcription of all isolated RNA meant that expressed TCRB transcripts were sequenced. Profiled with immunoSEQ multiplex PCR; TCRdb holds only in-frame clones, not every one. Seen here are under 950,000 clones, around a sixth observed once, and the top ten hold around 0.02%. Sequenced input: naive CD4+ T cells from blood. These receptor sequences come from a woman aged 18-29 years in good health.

The CDR3 reads CASSPPGWEYNEQFF. The CDR3 coding sequence is TGTGCCAGCAGTCCGCCGGGGTGGGAATACAATGAGCAGTTCTTC. The rearrangement links TRBV6-6 to TRBJ2-1; a weak D match, TRBD2 (5 bases). V was clipped by 5 bases and J by 4 bases, with 15 bases between them. Germline-derived CDR1 and CDR2 are MNHNY and SVGAGI (reference sequence). This CDR3 has 15 amino acids.

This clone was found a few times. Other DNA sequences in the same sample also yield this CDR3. CDR3 region: CASSLSTDTQYF. CDR3 bases: TGTGCCAGCAGCCTTAGCACAGATACGCAGTATTTT. V usage is TRBV9 and J usage is TRBJ2-3; no definite D call. Trimming took 4 bases from V and 0 from J, leaving 3 bases between them. CDR1 and CDR2 (germline): SGDLS, YYNGEE. The CDR3 contains 12 residues. The whole variable domain, filled in from reference TRBV9 and TRBJ2-3, reads DSGVTQTPKHLITATGQRVTLRCSPRSGDLSVYWYQQSLDQGLQFLIQYYNGEERAKGNILERFSAQQFPDLHSELNLSSLELGDSALYFCASSLSTDTQYFGPGTRLTVL.

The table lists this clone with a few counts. CDR3 nucleotide sequence: TGTGCCAGCAAACCTAGCGGGAATGGGTACGAGCAGTACTTC. Translated, it gives CASKPSGNGYEQYF. V usage is TRBV28 and J usage is TRBJ2-7; 9 bases align to TRBD2. Germline V gives CDR1 MDHEN, CDR2 SYDVKM. Germline trimming cut 7 bases from V and 4 bases from J; bases unmatched to any gene: 8. The CDR3 sequence is 14 residues long.

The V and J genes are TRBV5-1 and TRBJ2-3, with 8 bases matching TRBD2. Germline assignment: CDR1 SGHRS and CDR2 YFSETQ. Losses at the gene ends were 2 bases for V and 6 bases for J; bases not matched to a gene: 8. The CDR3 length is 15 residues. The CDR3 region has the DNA TGCGCCAGCAGCTTTTTAGCGGGAAGGTCGGATACGCAGTATTTT. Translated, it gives CASSFLAGRSDTQYF.